These 17 T cell receptor beta chains were all obtained from the same sample, sequenced in a study of blood T cell repertoires in COVID-19. TCRdb keeps only in-frame clones here, not all; method: immunoSEQ multiplex PCR. Here the sample spans approximately 470,000 clones, 80% to 90% being singletons. The sequencing input was peripheral blood. The receptors shown here come from a human donor in a cohort sampled during active COVID-19.

This chain links TRBV7-9 with TRBJ1-5; TRBD1 matches at 7 bases. The CDR3 is 15 amino acids. V shed 4 bases and J 4 bases; nucleotides not matched to a gene: 7. The V gene's germline CDR1 is SEHNR and CDR2 FQNEAQ (reference sequence). CDR3 protein: CASSSYTGVNQPQHF. For the CDR3, the DNA is TGTGCCAGCAGCTCATATACAGGGGTAAATCAGCCCCAGCATTTT.

V and J are TRBV5-3 and TRBJ1-5; no clear D gene. TRBV5-3 is marked as an open reading frame, function uncertain. The CDR3 consists of 15 residues. V lost 0 bases to trimming and J lost 4 bases, with 11 bases between them. The CDR3 is CARSLVDAENQPQHF. CDR3 in DNA: TGTGCCAGAAGCTTGGTAGACGCGGAAAATCAGCCCCAGCATTTT.

CDR3: CASRPDRVRETQYF. Written as DNA, the CDR3 is TGTGCCAGCCGACCCGACAGGGTACGTGAGACCCAGTACTTC. The chain uses TRBV2 and TRBJ2-5; 7 nucleotides match TRBD1. This CDR3 has 14 amino acids. The V gene end was trimmed by 8 bases and the J gene end by 5 bases; junction bases not matched to a gene: 11. Germline V lookup: CDR1 SNHLY, CDR2 FYNNEI.

Here the CDR3 reads CAWSATGIYEQYF. The CDR3 DNA reads TGTGCCTGGAGTGCGACAGGGATTTACGAGCAGTACTTC. The rearrangement joins TRBV30 to TRBJ2-7; 7 bases are a match to TRBD1. The length of the CDR3 is 13 residues. Germline loops: CDR1 GTSNPN, CDR2 SVGIG (reference sequence). The ends lost 1 base at V and 4 bases at J; junction bases unmatched: 4.

The gene calls are TRBV2 and TRBJ2-1; tentatively, D is TRBD1 (6 bases). CDR1 is SNHLY and CDR2 is FYNNEI in the germline V gene. The CDR3 loop spans 15 amino acids. V was shortened by 6 bases and J by 4 bases, with 16 bases between the two germline ends. The CDR3 reads CASRGQKTTYNEQFF. The CDR3 DNA reads as TGTGCCAGCAGAGGACAGAAAACTACATACAATGAGCAGTTCTTC.

The chain combines TRBV6-5 with TRBJ1-5; TRBD1 aligns across 9 bases. Trimming removed 6 bases from V and 1 base from J; junction bases left unmatched: 4. Germline V lookup: CDR1 MNHEY, CDR2 SVGAGI. The CDR3 contains 15 residues. The CDR3 sequence is CASRQGAGSNQPQHF. CDR3 nucleotides: TGTGCCAGCAGACAGGGGGCTGGGAGCAATCAGCCCCAGCATTTT.

The chain couples TRBV5-1 to TRBJ1-4, with D possibly TRBD1 on 6 matching bases. Germline V gene data show CDR1 as SGHRS and CDR2 as YFSETQ. Trimming removed 2 bases from V and 3 bases from J, with 8 bases in between. The CDR3 extends over 14 amino acids. The CDR3 reads CASSLRQANEKLFF. CDR3 DNA sequence: TGCGCCAGCAGCTTAAGACAGGCTAATGAAAAACTGTTTTTT.

This clone has more than one count but fewer than ten. V usage is TRBV3-1 (or the pseudogene TRBV3-2) and J usage is TRBJ1-2; D unclear. The CDR3 is 12 amino acids. Trimming removed 1 base from V and 8 bases from J, with 8 bases in between. CDR1 and CDR2 from the germline V gene are LGHDT and YNNKEL (reference sequence). The CDR3, as DNA: TGTGCCAGCAGCCAAGGGAGCCGGGGCTACACCTTC. Protein: CASSQGSRGYTF.

V usage is TRBV4-1 and J usage is TRBJ2-2, with D perhaps matching TRBD2 (6 bases). Germline values: CDR1 MGHRA, CDR2 YSYEKL. V was shortened by 0 bases and J by 2 bases, with 13 bases between the two germline ends. This CDR3 region has 17 residues. CDR3 sequence (DNA): TGCGCCAGCAGCCAAGATCGGGGTAGCGGTAACACCGGGGAGCTGTTTTTT. It encodes CASSQDRGSGNTGELFF.

The chain combines TRBV9 with TRBJ2-5, with 8 bases aligning to TRBD2. Losses at the gene ends were 0 bases for V and 5 bases for J; bases not matched to a gene: 9. Germline V gene data show CDR1 as SGDLS and CDR2 as YYNGEE. The CDR3 totals 16 residues. The CDR3 region is CASSVVSSGSWETQYF. DNA of the CDR3: TGTGCCAGCAGCGTAGTAAGCAGCGGGAGTTGGGAGACCCAGTACTTC.

The chain employs TRBV7-2 and TRBJ1-1; TRBD1 might be the D (6 bases). The germline V gene encodes CDR1 SGHTA and CDR2 FQGNSA. The CDR3 length is 14 residues. Trimming stripped 8 bases from V and 2 bases from J, with 15 bases between. CDR3 nucleotides: TGTGCCAGCTGTAGGGGGGGGGCCAACACTGAAGCTTTCTTT. Its protein is CASCRGGANTEAFF.

The CDR3 DNA sequence: TGTGCCAGCAGCCCAGGACAGGGGAGAAGTGAAAAACTGTTTTTT. This encodes CASSPGQGRSEKLFF. The genes are TRBV27 and TRBJ1-4; the match to TRBD1 covers 9 bases. Per the germline V gene, CDR1 is MNHEY and CDR2 is SMNVEV (reference sequence). J lost 7 bases, V lost 6 bases, and 9 bases had no gene match. The CDR3 loop spans 15 amino acids.

The CDR3 protein is CASSSFRLAGDYEQYF. The CDR3 nucleotides read TGTGCCAGCAGCTCCTTCCGACTAGCGGGAGACTACGAGCAGTACTTC. V is TRBV11-2 and J is TRBJ2-7, with 12 nucleotides matching TRBD2. The CDR3 is 16 residues long. V lost 4 bases and J lost 3; bases outside the gene matches: 7. Germline CDR1 and CDR2: SGHAT and FQNNGV.

The chain uses TRBV30 and TRBJ1-1; D gene ambiguous. This CDR3 spans 11 amino acids. The ends were cut back, 0 bases at V and 5 bases at J, with 4 bases in the middle. Looked up from germline, CDR1 is GTSNPN and CDR2 is SVGIG (reference sequence). CDR3 residues: CAWSVLTEAFF. The CDR3 nucleotides are TGTGCCTGGAGTGTACTGACTGAAGCTTTCTTT.

The chain joins TRBV7-3 to TRBJ2-2; 9 bases line up with TRBD2. V gave up 5 bases and J gave up 4 bases; unmatched junction bases: 8. Germline V lookup: CDR1 SGHTA, CDR2 FQGTGA. The CDR3 has 16 residues. The CDR3: CASSMGLARSTGELFF. The CDR3 coding sequence is TGTGCCAGCAGCATGGGACTAGCTCGAAGCACCGGGGAGCTGTTTTTT.

In the case of this clone: Other nucleotide sequences from this sample produce the same CDR3. The gene calls are TRBV7-9 and TRBJ2-7; D uncertain. The CDR3 extends over 12 amino acids. CDR1 and CDR2 (germline): SEHNR, FQNEAQ (reference sequence). V dropped 1 base and J dropped 7 bases, with 8 bases sitting between them. CDR3 in DNA: TGTGCCAGCAGCTTAGAGAGCCGGGAGCAGTACTTC. Its translation is CASSLESREQYF.

The chain is built from TRBV7-3 and TRBJ2-3; 9 bases map to TRBD2. Per the germline V gene, CDR1 is SGHTA and CDR2 is FQGTGA. The V segment lost 1 base and the J segment 4 bases; nucleotides outside the gene matches: 6. There are 16 residues in the CDR3. This CDR3 reads CASSLMAGGPSDTQYF. DNA of the CDR3: TGTGCCAGCAGCTTAATGGCGGGAGGGCCGTCAGATACGCAGTATTTT.